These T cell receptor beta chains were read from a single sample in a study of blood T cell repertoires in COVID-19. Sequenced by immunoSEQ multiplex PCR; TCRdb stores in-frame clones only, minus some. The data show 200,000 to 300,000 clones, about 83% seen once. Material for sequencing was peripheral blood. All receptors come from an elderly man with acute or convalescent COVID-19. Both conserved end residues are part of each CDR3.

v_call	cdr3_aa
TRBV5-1	CASSLEGDGVTQYF
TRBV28	CASSLPLAGTGELFF
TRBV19	CASSPLQGANTGELFF
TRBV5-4	CASSDAGLAWDNEQFF
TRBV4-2	CASSQRPQVGEKLFF
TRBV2	CASSGSGNEQFF
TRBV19	CASSISGPGGTTGELFF
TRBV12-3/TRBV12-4	CATSGQMNTEAFF
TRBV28	CASSPPGGTYNEQFF
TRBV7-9	CASSLNGGTPETQYF
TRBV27	CASSPDSYYNQPQHF
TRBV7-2	CASSFSQGSYEQYF
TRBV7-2	CASSPQGSNYGYTF
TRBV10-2	CASTIQGNQPQHF
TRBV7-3	CASSFGLAGNEQFF
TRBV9	CASSVGQGPEAFF
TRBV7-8	CASSPGRSEAFF
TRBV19	CASKQKANYGYTF
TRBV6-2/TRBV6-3	CASSYERGRSAGNTIYF
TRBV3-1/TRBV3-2	CASSQDTLAGAKTQYF
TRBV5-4	CASSLEGRSYNEQFF
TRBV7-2	CASSFGRTEAFF
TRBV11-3	CASSLGTSGSYNEQFF
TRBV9	CASSVDRGHGELFF
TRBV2	CARAPGQGAFEQFF
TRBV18	CASSMSVDEKLFF
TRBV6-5	CASSPRVYNEQFF
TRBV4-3	CASSPRHPPRNYGYTF
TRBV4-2	CASSQDRGVFYEQYF